A single sample gave rise to the 12 T cell receptor beta chains below, sequenced in a study of T cells of healthy individuals. TCRdb passed the 5' RACE reads through MiXCR, listing each CDR3 protein once. The table lists around 100,000 distinct CDR3 sequences, approximately 15% of them singletons. The receptors were gathered from a human donor in good health.

This clonotype was seen a handful of times. The CDR3 coding sequence is TGCGCCAGCAGCTCAAGACAGCCGAATTCACCCCTCCACTTT. It encodes CASSSRQPNSPLHF. The rearrangement uses TRBV5-1 and TRBJ1-6; D possibly corresponds to TRBD1 (5 bases). Germline V gene data show CDR1 as SGHRS and CDR2 as YFSETQ. The CDR3 runs to 14 residues. The V end was cut by 3 bases, the J end by 7 bases, with 11 bases between.

A few counts support this clonotype. The chain links TRBV4-1 to TRBJ1-2; TRBD1 might be the D (5 bases). Trimming left V 0 bases short and J 8 bases short, with 10 bases between. Germline V gene sequence: CDR1 MGHRA, CDR2 YSYEKL. The CDR3 has 13 amino acids. This CDR3 reads CASSQDLGVGYTF. CDR3 nucleotide sequence: TGCGCCAGCAGCCAAGACCTGGGGGTCGGCTACACCTTC.

The chain combines TRBV20-1 with TRBJ2-5, with 9 bases matching TRBD2. V was pared by 8 bases and J by 5 bases, with 9 bases of the junction left unmatched. The CDR3 is 13 amino acids. Per the germline V gene, CDR1 is DFQATT and CDR2 is SNEGSKA (reference sequence). The CDR3 coding sequence is TGCAGTCTCTCCAGCGGGGGGAGGGAGACCCAGTACTTC. The encoded protein is CSLSSGGRETQYF.

V gene TRBV10-3 combines with J gene TRBJ2-3; 8 nucleotides align to TRBD2. The V gene's germline CDR1 is ENHRY and CDR2 SYGVKD. The ends lost 6 bases at V and 4 bases at J; junction bases unmatched: 3. This CDR3 region has 13 residues. The CDR3 protein is CAISIGRADTQYF. In DNA form, the CDR3 reads TGTGCCATCAGCATCGGGAGGGCAGATACGCAGTATTTT.

This rearrangement joins TRBV6-6 to TRBJ2-1; 8 bases agree with TRBD1. Germline lookup yields CDR1 MNHNY and CDR2 SVGAGI (reference sequence). The ends lost 6 bases at V and 0 bases at J; junction bases unmatched: 7. The CDR3 totals 16 residues. CDR3 in amino acids: CASSRPTGGSYNEQFF. DNA of the CDR3: TGTGCCAGCAGCCGTCCAACAGGGGGCTCCTACAATGAGCAGTTCTTC.

This clonotype was seen ten or more times. This sequence joins TRBV20-1 and TRBJ2-1, with D possibly matching TRBD2 (6 bases). V lost 1 base and J lost 3, with 19 bases in between. CDR3 length: 17 residues. Germline V gene data show CDR1 as DFQATT and CDR2 as SNEGSKA (reference sequence). The CDR3 spells CSARVRGEAGNYNEQFF. The CDR3 DNA is TGCAGTGCTAGAGTGCGGGGCGAGGCGGGGAACTACAATGAGCAGTTCTTC.

Only a few counts were recorded for this clonotype. The CDR3 coding sequence is TGTGCCAGCAGAATCGACAGGGCGGGAAGTGATGAAGCTTTCTTT. As protein: CASRIDRAGSDEAFF. V is TRBV6-2 or TRBV6-3 and J is TRBJ1-1, with TRBD1 matching over 7 bases. Germline-derived CDR1 and CDR2 are MNHEY and SVGEGT. V lost 6 bases and J lost 7; bases outside the gene matches: 14. The CDR3 is made up of 15 amino acids.

This clonotype has more than one count but fewer than ten. The chain carries TRBV20-1 and TRBJ2-2, with D perhaps given as TRBD1 or TRBD2 (6 bases each). Trimming removed 0 bases at V and 5 bases at J, with 16 bases between. Germline CDR1 reads DFQATT; CDR2 reads SNEGSKA (reference sequence). The CDR3 runs 16 residues. The CDR3 sequence is CSARDFQGGGTGELFF. In DNA form, the CDR3 reads TGCAGTGCTAGAGATTTCCAAGGGGGAGGAACCGGGGAGCTGTTTTTT.

In its sample, this clonotype was seen a few times. The J gene is TRBJ1-1, the V gene TRBV10-3; the match to TRBD1 covers 9 bases. Germline CDR1 is ENHRY and CDR2 is SYGVKD. The trim removed 5 bases at V and 4 bases at J, leaving 5 bases unmatched. The CDR3 spans 14 residues. The CDR3 loop is CAISSGQGITEAFF. CDR3 nucleotide sequence: TGTGCCATCAGTTCGGGACAGGGAATCACTGAAGCTTTCTTT.

The CDR3 sequence: CASRPNREIGETEAFF. Here the CDR3 DNA reads TGTGCCAGCAGGCCGAACAGGGAAATAGGAGAAACTGAAGCTTTCTTT. The chain employs TRBV11-2 and TRBJ1-1, with D tentatively TRBD1 (6 bases). The CDR3 is 16 amino acids. V lost 6 bases and J lost 5, with 22 bases in between. CDR1 is SGHAT and CDR2 is FQNNGV in the germline V gene. Based on the CDR3 plus reference TRBV11-2 and TRBJ1-1, the full variable domain is EAGVAQSPRYKIIEKRQSVAFWCNPISGHATLYWYQQILGQGPKLLIQFQNNGVVDDSQLPKDRFSAERLKGVDSTLKIQPAKLEDSAVYLCASRPNREIGETEAFFGQGTRLTVV.

V and J are TRBV18 and TRBJ2-1; the D is unclear. Per the germline V gene, CDR1 is KGHSH and CDR2 is LQKENI. Deletions cut 0 bases from V and 4 bases from J, with 13 bases between. The CDR3 is 16 residues long. CDR3 DNA sequence: TGTGCCAGCTCACCACCGGGTTCCGGAACATACAATGAGCAGTTCTTC. It yields the protein CASSPPGSGTYNEQFF.

This clonotype was seen repeatedly, ten times or more. J is TRBJ1-3 and V is TRBV7-9; 10 bases match TRBD1. The CDR3 contains 15 residues. V was pared by 2 bases and J by 7 bases, with 5 bases of the junction left unmatched. Germline-derived CDR1 and CDR2 are SEHNR and FQNEAQ (reference sequence). The CDR3 DNA follows: TGTGCCAGCAGCTTACTCGGACAGGGGGTGAACACCATATATTTT. This codes for CASSLLGQGVNTIYF.